Listed below are T cell receptor beta chains from one sample, sequenced in a study of T cells after yellow fever vaccination. Using its own MiXCR run on the 5' RACE reads, TCRdb lists one record per CDR3 protein. Among about 300,000 distinct CDR3 sequences listed, under 9% were seen once. Sequenced material: CD4+ T cells sorted from PBMCs, taken 5 days after the yellow fever booster vaccination. Source of these receptors: a man younger than 35 who received the YFV17D yellow fever vaccine. Each CDR3 is given with its conserved first and last residue. D genes are given only for firm matches. Size values are once, few and many counts, or a class for expanded clones, and some rows have none.

v_call,j_call,clone_size,d_call,cdr3_nt,cdr3_aa
TRBV6-2/TRBV6-3,TRBJ2-3,few,TRBD2,TGTGCCAGCAGTTACCCGTCCGCGGGGGGGGCTCCCACGCGATGGGTTGCGCAGTATTTT,CASSYPSAGGAPTRWVAQYF
TRBV25-1,TRBJ1-2,many,-,TGTGCCAGCAGTCCGGATACCTATGGCTACACCTTC,CASSPDTYGYTF
TRBV3-1,TRBJ2-5,-,TRBD2,TGTGCCAGCGCGGGGGGCCCCAGAGCCCAGTACTTC,CASAGGPRAQYF
TRBV7-2,TRBJ2-3,many,-,TGTGCCAGCAGCGTACCAGGGGAACGAGATACGCAGTATTTT,CASSVPGERDTQYF
TRBV5-4,TRBJ2-7,few,-,TGTGCCAGCAGCCAGCGACAGCCCCCCTACGAGCAGTACTTC,CASSQRQPPYEQYF
TRBV7-2,TRBJ1-1,-,-,TGTGCCAGCAGCCCCGGACATTCCTTTGAAGCTTTCTTT,CASSPGHSFEAFF
TRBV5-1,TRBJ2-3,many,-,TGCGCCAGCAGCTCTAGCACAGATACGCAGTATTTT,CASSSSTDTQYF
TRBV20-1,TRBJ2-3,few,-,TGCAGTGGACGGCTAGTAAGCACAGATACGCAGTATTTT,CSGRLVSTDTQYF
TRBV4-3,TRBJ2-7,many,-,TGCGCCAGCAGCCAAACCCCACTCACCTACGAGCAGTACTTC,CASSQTPLTYEQYF
TRBV6-1,TRBJ2-7,many,-,TGTGCCAGCAGTGAAGGAGACCTCTACGAGCAGTACTTC,CASSEGDLYEQYF
TRBV4-1,TRBJ1-5,many,-,TGCGCCAGCAGCCAAGGCCCCCACAACCCTAGCAATCAGCCCCAGCATTTT,CASSQGPHNPSNQPQHF
TRBV29-1,TRBJ2-7,few,-,TGCAGCGTTGAGAGGGGCTGGCCCTACTACGAGCAGTACTTC,CSVERGWPYYEQYF
TRBV6-6,TRBJ2-5,-,-,TGTGCCAGCAGTCCCCTGAGCGAACTTGAGACCCAGTACTTC,CASSPLSELETQYF
TRBV7-9,TRBJ2-5,many,-,TGTGCCTCCCAGGGGGAGACCCAGTACTTC,CASQGETQYF
TRBV12-3/TRBV12-4,TRBJ2-1,-,TRBD2,TGTGCCAGCAACCCCGCGGGGGGCAATGAGCAGTTCTTC,CASNPAGGNEQFF
TRBV12-3/TRBV12-4,TRBJ1-5,-,-,TGTGCCAGCAGGCCCGGGAGCCTTCCTAGATCTATGAGCAATCAGCCCCAGCATTTT,CASRPGSLPRSMSNQPQHF